The rows below give T cell receptor beta chains drawn from one sample of a study of blood T cells in healthy people across ages. TCRdb passed the 5' RACE reads through MiXCR, listing each CDR3 protein once. Seen here are around 1,900,000 distinct CDR3 sequences, around 40% observed once, and the top ten hold about 21%. Sequencing used blood. All receptors derive from a human donor in good health. The CDR3 runs from the conserved cysteine through the conserved F or W. The D gene is left open where the match is weak. Clone size, where shown, is once, few, many, or a class for clones that have expanded.

D gene | clone size | J gene | V gene | CDR3 DNA | CDR3 protein
. | . | TRBJ2-3 | TRBV7-3 | TGTGCCAGCAGCTTTAAGGGACAAGACACAGATACGCAGTATTTT | CASSFKGQDTDTQYF
. | few | TRBJ1-6 | TRBV6-5 | TGTGCCAGCAGTGACAGGTGGAGTGTCTCACCCCTCCACTTT | CASSDRWSVSPLHF
TRBD1 | few | TRBJ2-7 | TRBV12-3/TRBV12-4 | TGTGCCAGCAGCCGCACCGGGACAGGGGGCGACGAGCAGTACTTC | CASSRTGTGGDEQYF
. | few | TRBJ1-4 | TRBV6-6 | TGTGCCAGCAGTTACAGAGACAGGGAAAAACTGTTTTTT | CASSYRDREKLFF
. | few | TRBJ2-7 | TRBV5-1 | TGCGCCAGCAGCTTGGAGGGGGTGGACGAGCAGTACTTC | CASSLEGVDEQYF
. | . | TRBJ1-2 | TRBV20-1 | TGCAGTGCTGTAGACGGAGGAAACTATGGCTACACCTTC | CSAVDGGNYGYTF
. | few | TRBJ1-1 | TRBV3-1 | TGTGCCAGCAGCCTACAGCGAACGGAAGCTTTCTTT | CASSLQRTEAFF
. | . | TRBJ1-1 | TRBV6-2/TRBV6-3 | TGTGCCAGCGCGGAGGCCCTACCAGCGTACACTGAAGCTTTCTTT | CASAEALPAYTEAFF
. | . | TRBJ2-5 | TRBV4-3 | TGCGCCAGCAGCCTTGACAAGGGATGGGGGGAGACCCAGTACTTC | CASSLDKGWGETQYF
TRBD1 | few | TRBJ2-7 | TRBV7-2 | TGTGCCAGCAGCCAGGACAGGGGATCCTACAATGAGCAGTACTTC | CASSQDRGSYNEQYF
TRBD1 | . | TRBJ1-2 | TRBV12-3/TRBV12-4 | TGTGCCAGCAGCCTAACCCTTGGACAGGGGAACTATGGCTACACCTTC | CASSLTLGQGNYGYTF
TRBD2 | . | TRBJ2-3 | TRBV7-3 | TGTGCCAGCAGCATCGGGACTAGCGGGGATACGCAGTATTTT | CASSIGTSGDTQYF
. | once | TRBJ2-3 | TRBV7-2 | TGTGCCAGCAGCTTAGTCCTCAGGGGCCATGATACGCAGTATTTT | CASSLVLRGHDTQYF
. | few | TRBJ1-1 | TRBV24-1 | TGTGCCACCACGAATGGGCGGGCCACTGAAGCTTTCTTT | CATTNGRATEAFF
. | . | TRBJ1-2 | TRBV5-1 | TGCGCCAGCAGCTTTGAGGACGGCTATGGCTACACCTTC | CASSFEDGYGYTF
. | . | TRBJ2-7 | TRBV7-9 | TGTGCCAGCAACAACGGAGCCTTCTACGAGCAGTACTTC | CASNNGAFYEQYF
. | few | TRBJ2-1 | TRBV7-9 | TGTGCCAGCAGGGATCCGATGCAGGGGAATCACAATGAGCAGTTCTTC | CASRDPMQGNHNEQFF
. | . | TRBJ1-2 | TRBV29-1 | TGCAGCGTTGACTCCCCGGACTATGGCTACACCTTC | CSVDSPDYGYTF
. | . | TRBJ2-3 | TRBV2 | TGTGCCAGCAGTGAGGCAGGGGCTTGTGGTACGCTGTATTTT | CASSEAGACGTLYF
. | . | TRBJ2-3 | TRBV29-1 | TGCAGCGTCGGACAACAGCGCACAGATACGCAGTATTTT | CSVGQQRTDTQYF
. | few | TRBJ1-2 | TRBV6-5 | TGTGCCAGCAGTTACGTGGGTGACAAGGGATCTAACTATGGCTACACCTTC | CASSYVGDKGSNYGYTF
. | few | TRBJ1-1 | TRBV12-5 | TGTGCTAGTGCCCCATCCGCCCCTTTCCTCAATGAAGCTTTCTTT | CASAPSAPFLNEAFF
TRBD1 | few | TRBJ2-6 | TRBV7-3 | TGTGCCAGCAGTTACAGGGGGCCCGGGGCCAACGTCCTGACTTTC | CASSYRGPGANVLTF
TRBD1 | . | TRBJ1-5 | TRBV20-1 | TGCAGTGCTAGAGGAGGCACAGGGGGTCAGCCCCAGCATTTT | CSARGGTGGQPQHF
. | . | TRBJ2-5 | TRBV10-3 | TGTGCCACCAGGCGGCAGGTCCTAGTGGAGCAGTACTTC | CATRRQVLVEQYF
TRBD1 | few | TRBJ2-7 | TRBV29-1 | TGCAGCGTTGAAGGTATCAGGGACAGGGACCTACTCGAGCAGTACTTC | CSVEGIRDRDLLEQYF
TRBD2 | few | TRBJ2-3 | TRBV4-3 | TGCGCCAGCAGCCAAGGGAGACTAGCCCAGCAGTATTTT | CASSQGRLAQQYF
. | . | TRBJ1-4 | TRBV5-1 | TGCGCCAGCAGCTTGGTTCCGGAAGATGAAAAACTGTTTTTT | CASSLVPEDEKLFF
. | few | TRBJ2-3 | TRBV25-1 | TGTGCCAGCAGTACTAGGGGGAGCACAGATACGCAGTATTTT | CASSTRGSTDTQYF
. | few | TRBJ2-7 | TRBV2 | TGTGCCAGCTCGAGGGGACCGGGGACCTACGAGCAGTACTTC | CASSRGPGTYEQYF
TRBD1 | few | TRBJ1-4 | TRBV4-3 | TGCGCCAGCAGCCAAGAACAGGGGGTTGGCGAAAAACTGTTTTTT | CASSQEQGVGEKLFF
TRBD2 | . | TRBJ2-7 | TRBV20-1 | TGCAGTGCCGGCGGGAGAAACTACGAGCAGTACTTC | CSAGGRNYEQYF
. | . | TRBJ1-2 | TRBV5-1 | TGCGCCAGCAGCCCTCGAGAAGGGCCGAACTATGGCTACACCTTC | CASSPREGPNYGYTF
. | few | TRBJ1-1 | TRBV12-3/TRBV12-4 | TGTGCCAGCAGTTTAGCCGGGGAGGCTGTTACTGAAGCTTTCTTT | CASSLAGEAVTEAFF
. | few | TRBJ2-7 | TRBV12-3/TRBV12-4 | TGTGCCAGCAGGAGACAGGCGTTGAGCGAGCAGTACTTC | CASRRQALSEQYF
. | many | TRBJ2-1 | TRBV6-2/TRBV6-3 | TGTGCCAGCAGTTACGTAGATTTTTGGAATGAGCAGTTCTTC | CASSYVDFWNEQFF
. | . | TRBJ1-5 | TRBV5-1 | TGCGCCAGCAAGAGTAGCCCGGATAGCAATCAGCCCCGGCATTTT | CASKSSPDSNQPRHF
. | . | TRBJ2-2 | TRBV12-3/TRBV12-4 | TGTGCCAGCAGTTCGCCCGGTTTACAGGAGACCTCCGGGGAGCTGTTTTTT | CASSSPGLQETSGELFF
. | . | TRBJ2-7 | TRBV20-1 | TGCAGTGCCCCCGCGGGGAGAGAGTCCTCTTTCGAGCAGTACTTC | CSAPAGRESSFEQYF
TRBD1 | . | TRBJ2-1 | TRBV7-3 | TGTGCCAGCAGCCGATCAGGGGGCAATGAGCAGTTCTTC | CASSRSGGNEQFF
TRBD1 | once | TRBJ1-3 | TRBV9 | TGTGCCAGCAGCTCCTCCAGGGGGCAGGACACCATATATTTT | CASSSSRGQDTIYF
TRBD1 | . | TRBJ2-7 | TRBV11-2 | TGTGCCAGCAGCTTCTTCCTCGGGACAGGGGGATACGAGCAGTACTTC | CASSFFLGTGGYEQYF
TRBD1 | few | TRBJ1-2 | TRBV6-2/TRBV6-3 | TGTGCCAGCAGTTACCTCCAGAGGACAGGGAGCTACTGGGGATGGCTCGGCTACACCTTC | CASSYLQRTGSYWGWLGYTF